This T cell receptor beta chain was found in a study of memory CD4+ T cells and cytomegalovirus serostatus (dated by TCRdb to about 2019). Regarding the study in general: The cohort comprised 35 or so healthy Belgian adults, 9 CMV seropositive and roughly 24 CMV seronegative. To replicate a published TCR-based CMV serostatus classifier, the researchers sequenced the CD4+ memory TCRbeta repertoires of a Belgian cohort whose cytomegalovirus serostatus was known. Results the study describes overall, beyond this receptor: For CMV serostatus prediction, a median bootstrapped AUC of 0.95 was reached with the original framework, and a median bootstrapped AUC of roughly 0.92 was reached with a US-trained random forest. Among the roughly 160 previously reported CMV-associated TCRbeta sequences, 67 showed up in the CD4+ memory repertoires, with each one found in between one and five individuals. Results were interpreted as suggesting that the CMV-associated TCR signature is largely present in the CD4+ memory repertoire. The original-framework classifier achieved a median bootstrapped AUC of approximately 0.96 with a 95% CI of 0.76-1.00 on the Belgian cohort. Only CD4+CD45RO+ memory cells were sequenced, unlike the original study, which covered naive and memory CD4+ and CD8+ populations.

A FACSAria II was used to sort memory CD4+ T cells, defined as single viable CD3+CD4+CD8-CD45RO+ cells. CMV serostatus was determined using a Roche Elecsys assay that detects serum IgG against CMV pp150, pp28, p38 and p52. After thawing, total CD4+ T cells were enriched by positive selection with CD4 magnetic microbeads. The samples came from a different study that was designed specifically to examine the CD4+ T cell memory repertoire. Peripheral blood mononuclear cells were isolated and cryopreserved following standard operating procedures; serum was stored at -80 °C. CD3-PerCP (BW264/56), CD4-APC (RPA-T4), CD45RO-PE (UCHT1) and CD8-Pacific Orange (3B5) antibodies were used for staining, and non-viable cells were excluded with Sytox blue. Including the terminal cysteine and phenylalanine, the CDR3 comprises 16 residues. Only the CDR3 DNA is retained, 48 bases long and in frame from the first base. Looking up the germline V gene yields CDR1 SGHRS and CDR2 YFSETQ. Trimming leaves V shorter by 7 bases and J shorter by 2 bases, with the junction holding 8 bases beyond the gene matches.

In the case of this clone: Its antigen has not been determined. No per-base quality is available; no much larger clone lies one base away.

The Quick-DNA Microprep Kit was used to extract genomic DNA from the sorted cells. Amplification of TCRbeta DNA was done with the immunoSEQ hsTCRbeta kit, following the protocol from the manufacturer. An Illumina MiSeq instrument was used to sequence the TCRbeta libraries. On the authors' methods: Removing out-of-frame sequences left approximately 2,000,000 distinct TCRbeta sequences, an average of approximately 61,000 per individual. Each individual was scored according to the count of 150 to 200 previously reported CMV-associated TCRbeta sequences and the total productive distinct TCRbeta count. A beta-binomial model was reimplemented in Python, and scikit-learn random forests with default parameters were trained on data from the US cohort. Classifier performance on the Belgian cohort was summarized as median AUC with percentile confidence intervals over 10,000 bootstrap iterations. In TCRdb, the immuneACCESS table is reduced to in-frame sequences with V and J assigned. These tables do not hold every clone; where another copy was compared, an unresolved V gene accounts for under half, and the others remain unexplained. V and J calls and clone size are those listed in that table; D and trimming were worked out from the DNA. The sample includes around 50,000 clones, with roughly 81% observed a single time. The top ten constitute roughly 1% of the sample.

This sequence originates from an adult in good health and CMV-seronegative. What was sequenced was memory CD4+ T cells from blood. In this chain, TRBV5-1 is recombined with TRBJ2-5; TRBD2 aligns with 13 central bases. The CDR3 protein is CASGKGTSGNQETQYF. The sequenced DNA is TGCGCCAGCGGCAAAGGGACTAGCGGGAATCAAGAGACCCAGTACTTC.